What follows are 9 T cell receptor beta chains derived from one specimen sequenced in a study of post-analysis software for immune sequencing data. These receptors' antigens are unknown. General observations from the study: Compared with controls, patients had more of roughly five TRBV segments, including TRBV5-6, TRBV5-1 and TRBV20-1.

Each TCR beta cDNA library carried unique molecular identifiers. TCRdb re-called the PCR reads through MiXCR, storing one row per CDR3 protein. The profile shows roughly 180,000 distinct CDR3 sequences, 30% of them singletons. Specimen: blood. These receptor sequences come from a girl aged 5-17 years with multiple sclerosis.

This clonotype was detected once. One end of the junction varies from germline; a read error may be responsible. The chain recombines TRBV3-1 with TRBJ2-1, with TRBD2 identical over 7 bases. The J call may not be correct, given that the DNA end is closer to TRBJ2-7. The germline V gene has CDR1 LGHDT and CDR2 YNNKEL (reference sequence). The CDR3 is made up of 20 amino acids. The CDR3 loop is CASSHFIYDDIAGSYNEQYF. The CDR3, as DNA: TGCGCCAGCAGCCACTTTATTTATGACGATATAGCGGGCTCCTACAATGAGCAGTACTTC.

The J gene is TRBJ1-5, the V gene TRBV7-9; TRBD1 agrees at 8 bases. CDR1 SEHNR and CDR2 FQNEAQ come from the germline V gene (reference sequence). The CDR3 contains 19 residues. V dropped 5 bases and J dropped 1; count of bases not matched to a gene: 16. The CDR3 protein is CASSLGQGTGRVSNQPQHF. The CDR3 DNA follows: TGTGCCAGCAGCCTAGGACAGGGTACAGGGAGGGTGAGCAATCAGCCCCAGCATTTT.

This clonotype was found many times. J is TRBJ1-2 and V is TRBV20-1, with 7 bases matching TRBD1. Germline V gene lookup returns CDR1 DFQATT and CDR2 SNEGSKA (reference sequence). V gave up 0 bases and J gave up 2 bases; unmatched junction bases: 15. The CDR3 is 18 residues long. CDR3 sequence: CSARDRYRGMGPNYGYTF. The CDR3 DNA follows: TGCAGTGCTAGAGATAGATACAGGGGAATGGGACCAAACTATGGCTACACCTTC.

Of note for this clonotype: The junction and the germline gene differ at one end; a read error may be behind it. The V and J genes are TRBV7-8 and TRBJ2-7; 8 nucleotides agree with TRBD2. Germline CDR1 reads SGHVS; CDR2 reads FQNEAQ. This CDR3 has 13 amino acids. The CDR3 bases are TGTACCAGCAGCTTAGCGGGGTCCTACGAGCAGTACTTC. Its protein is CTSSLAGSYEQYF. The full variable domain, in which reference TRBV7-8 and TRBJ2-7 provide the parts outside the CDR3, is GAGVSQSPRYKVAKRGQDVALRCDPISGHVSLFWYQQALGQGPEFLTYFQNEAQLDKSGLPSDRFFAERPEGSVSTLKIQRTQQEDSAVYLCTSSLAGSYEQYFGPGTRLTVT.

The rearrangement joins TRBV29-1 to TRBJ1-5, with 8 bases matching TRBD1. The CDR3 has 14 amino acids. The germline V gene has CDR1 SQVTM and CDR2 ANQGSEA. V gave up 4 bases and J gave up 3 bases; unmatched junction bases: 5. The CDR3: CSVVDRDLNQPQHF. The CDR3 region has the DNA TGCAGCGTTGTGGACAGGGACCTCAATCAGCCCCAGCATTTT. The full variable domain, rest sourced from reference TRBV29-1 and TRBJ1-5, is SAVISQKPSRDICQRGTSLTIQCQVDSQVTMMFWYRQQPGQSLTLIATANQGSEATYESGFVIDKFPISRPNLTFSTLTVSNMSPEDSSIYLCSVVDRDLNQPQHFGDGTRLSIL.

This clonotype has just a few counts. The chain couples TRBV20-1 to TRBJ1-1; the D gene is possibly TRBD1 (6 bases). Trimming took 7 bases from V and 1 from J, leaving 13 bases between them. The CDR3 is 13 residues long. Per the germline V gene, CDR1 is DFQATT and CDR2 is SNEGSKA (reference sequence). DNA of the CDR3: TGCAGTGTACCGGGACAAGGGAACACTGAAGCTTTCTTT. Encoded protein: CSVPGQGNTEAFF.

The chain carries TRBV4-1 and TRBJ2-2, with a possible D match to TRBD1 (5 bases). Germline CDR1 and CDR2: MGHRA and YSYEKL. V was pared by 3 bases and J by 1 base, with 9 bases between. The CDR3 runs to 15 residues. The CDR3 nucleotides are TGCGCCAGCAGCCATGGCAGGGTGAACACCGGGGAGCTGTTTTTT. Protein sequence: CASSHGRVNTGELFF.

This clonotype was seen many times. The chain couples TRBV10-2 to TRBJ1-1; no firm D call. V dropped 6 bases and J dropped 1 base, with 9 bases sitting between them. The length of the CDR3 is 13 residues. The germline V gene encodes CDR1 WSHSY and CDR2 SAAADI. Here the CDR3 DNA reads TGCGCCAGCAGGGCCCACGGGAACACTGAAGCTTTCTTT. Its protein is CASRAHGNTEAFF.

In its sample, this clonotype was seen many times. The gene calls are TRBV12-3 or TRBV12-4 and TRBJ2-7, with D unresolved. The CDR3 covers 14 residues. V lost 5 bases, J lost 3 bases, and 14 bases lay in between. Here the CDR3 reads CASSPSGPNYEQYF. The CDR3 nucleotides are TGTGCCAGCAGTCCCTCCGGGCCCAACTACGAGCAGTACTTC.